This passage covers 20 T cell receptor beta chains from one sample sequenced in a study of blood T cell repertoires in COVID-19. Assay used: immunoSEQ multiplex PCR; TCRdb lists only in-frame clones, some missing. The sample holds about 34,000 clones, 93% seen once. The sample was peripheral blood. These receptors originate from a human donor in a cohort sampled during active COVID-19.

J is TRBJ2-1 and V is TRBV10-1, with a tentative D call TRBD1 (5 bases). The V gene lost 2 bases and the J gene lost 0 bases, with 5 bases spanning the gap. Germline CDR1 is WNHNN and CDR2 is SYGVQD (reference sequence). This CDR3 contains 14 residues. CDR3 nucleotide sequence: TGCGCCAGCAGTGAGGGGGCCTCCTACAATGAGCAGTTCTTC. The encoded protein is CASSEGASYNEQFF.

This sequence joins TRBV2 and TRBJ2-1, with 8 bases aligning to TRBD2. J lost 6 bases, V lost 1 base, and 8 bases had no gene match. CDR1 and CDR2 from the germline V gene are SNHLY and FYNNEI. The CDR3 is 16 residues long. The CDR3 DNA reads TGTGCCAGCAGTGAAGAAGGGACTAGGGTGTCCAATGAGCAGTTCTTC. It specifies CASSEEGTRVSNEQFF.

The chain links TRBV11-2 to TRBJ1-5; a possible D gene is TRBD1 (5 bases). With 6 bases removed from V and 5 bases from J, the gap between germline ends came to 11 bases. There are 13 residues in the CDR3. From germline, CDR1 is SGHAT and CDR2 FQNNGV. The CDR3: CASRGQGDQPQHF. CDR3 bases: TGTGCCAGCAGGGGGCAGGGTGATCAGCCCCAGCATTTT.

The rearrangement uses TRBV4-2 and TRBJ2-7; weak D call: TRBD1 (6 bases). The V end was cut by 3 bases, the J end by 6 bases, with 15 bases between. The germline V gene encodes CDR1 LGHNA and CDR2 YNFKEQ. The CDR3 runs 14 residues. CDR3 amino acids: CASSQSNRASEQYF. The CDR3 coding sequence is TGTGCCAGCAGCCAGTCCAACAGGGCCTCCGAGCAGTACTTC.

Only one count was recorded for this clone. This rearrangement joins TRBV30 to TRBJ2-1; the match to TRBD2 covers 12 bases. The CDR3 length is 15 residues. Germline CDR1 GTSNPN, CDR2 SVGIG (reference sequence). The junction had 11 bases not matched to a gene; V was cut back by 2 bases and J by 12 bases. The CDR3 spells CAWSNLAGGPIGQFF. The CDR3 bases are TGTGCCTGGAGTAATCTAGCGGGGGGGCCAATCGGGCAGTTCTTC.

This chain uses TRBV10-3 with TRBJ2-1; 10 bases match TRBD1. CDR1 is ENHRY, CDR2 SYGVKD, per germline. The V and J ends lost 8 bases and 7 bases, in that order; junction bases with no gene match: 5. The length of the CDR3 is 13 residues. DNA of the CDR3: TGTGCCATCGCTCAGGGACAGGGGAATGAGCAGTTCTTC. As protein: CAIAQGQGNEQFF.

The V and J genes are TRBV9 and TRBJ2-1; 14 nucleotides match TRBD2. J lost 10 bases, V lost 4 bases, and 7 bases had no gene match. Germline lookup yields CDR1 SGDLS and CDR2 YYNGEE. The CDR3 loop spans 15 amino acids. CDR3 nucleotide sequence: TGTGCCAGCAGCCCAGGGACTAGCGGGAGTAGGGAGCAGTTCTTC. It codes for CASSPGTSGSREQFF. The variable domain in full, completed from reference TRBV9 and TRBJ2-1, reads DSGVTQTPKHLITATGQRVTLRCSPRSGDLSVYWYQQSLDQGLQFLIQYYNGEERAKGNILERFSAQQFPDLHSELNLSSLELGDSALYFCASSPGTSGSREQFFGPGTRLTVL.

The chain couples TRBV9 to TRBJ2-3; 12 bases are shared with TRBD2. With V trimmed by 0 bases and J by 1 base, 12 bases remained unmatched. Germline values: CDR1 SGDLS, CDR2 YYNGEE. The CDR3 runs to 20 residues. The CDR3 DNA sequence: TGTGCCAGCAGCGTAGAGGCTAGCGGGAGGGCTACCGCCGGCACAGATACGCAGTATTTT. The encoded protein is CASSVEASGRATAGTDTQYF.

The genes are TRBV19 and TRBJ2-7, with TRBD1 matching 9 bases. After removal of 10 bases from V and 5 bases from J, the junction contained 9 bases not matched to a gene. There are 13 residues in the CDR3. Germline V gene data show CDR1 as LNHDA and CDR2 as SQIVND (reference sequence). The DNA for the CDR3 is TGTGCCACTTCCGGGACAGGGACCGACGAGCAGTACTTC. It codes for CATSGTGTDEQYF.

V is TRBV5-6 and J is TRBJ2-7; 7 positions match TRBD2. The germline V gene encodes CDR1 SGHDT and CDR2 YYEEEE. V was clipped by 6 bases and J by 5 bases; unmatched bases: 8. The CDR3 sequence is 13 residues long. The CDR3 region is CASTTTSADEQYF. CDR3 coding DNA: TGTGCCAGCACCACCACTAGCGCCGACGAGCAGTACTTC.

This sequence joins TRBV11-3 and TRBJ2-2; possible D gene TRBD1, 7 bases. The CDR3 runs to 17 residues. Trimming shortened V by 1 base and J by 1 base, and 13 bases separated the two germline ends. CDR1 is SGHNT and CDR2 is YENEEA in the germline V gene. The CDR3 here is CASSLVGGDRNTGELFF. The CDR3 nucleotides read TGTGCCAGCAGCTTAGTAGGCGGGGACAGGAACACCGGGGAGCTGTTTTTT. Drawing the rest from reference TRBV11-3 and TRBJ2-2, the complete variable domain is EAGVVQSPRYKIIEKKQPVAFWCNPISGHNTLYWYLQNLGQGPELLIRYENEEAVDDSQLPKDRFSAERLKGVDSTLKIQPAELGDSAVYLCASSLVGGDRNTGELFFGEGSRLTVL.

This rearrangement joins TRBV7-2 to TRBJ2-7, with D possibly being TRBD2 (5 bases). Between the trimmed V and J ends, which lost 8 bases and 4 bases, there was a span of 21 bases. Germline V lookup: CDR1 SGHTA, CDR2 FQGNSA. This CDR3 comprises 15 residues. The CDR3 sequence is CASGTSPGSLYEQYF. For the CDR3, the DNA is TGTGCCAGCGGCACCTCCCCGGGATCCCTTTACGAGCAGTACTTC.

The chain links TRBV29-1 to TRBJ2-2; 11 nucleotides align to TRBD1. Germline V gives CDR1 SQVTM, CDR2 ANQGSEA. After removal of 7 bases from V and 7 bases from J, the junction contained 8 bases not matched to a gene. CDR3 size: 14 residues. The CDR3 DNA follows: TGCAGCGCGACGGACAGGGGGCTAATCGGGGAGCTGTTTTTT. Amino acids: CSATDRGLIGELFF.

The rearrangement links TRBV7-8 to TRBJ2-1; 9 bases fit TRBD1. The CDR3 loop spans 15 amino acids. V trimming: 2 bases; J trimming: 10 bases; junction bases outside the gene matches: 9. Germline V gives CDR1 SGHVS, CDR2 FQNEAQ. The CDR3 loop reads CASSLQQGAGREQFF. As DNA, the CDR3 is TGTGCCAGCAGCTTACAACAGGGGGCAGGTCGGGAGCAGTTCTTC.

The chain carries TRBV10-3 and TRBJ2-3; maybe TRBD1 (6 bases). The V end lost 1 base, the J end lost 0 bases, and 14 bases lay between the germline ends. The CDR3 sequence is 17 residues long. The V gene's germline CDR1 is ENHRY and CDR2 SYGVKD. The CDR3 DNA follows: TGTGCCATCAGTGAGTTCCTGGCCAGGGGTAGCACAGATACGCAGTATTTT. Residues: CAISEFLARGSTDTQYF.

V gene TRBV10-3 combines with J gene TRBJ2-2; the D is unclear. This CDR3 spans 14 amino acids. Germline values: CDR1 ENHRY, CDR2 SYGVKD. With 3 bases removed from V and 6 bases from J, the gap between germline ends came to 11 bases. The CDR3 loop is CAISDLARAGELFF. CDR3 coding DNA: TGTGCCATCAGTGACCTTGCTCGGGCCGGGGAGCTGTTTTTT.

The V and J genes are TRBV6-1 and TRBJ2-7; tentatively, D is TRBD2 (5 bases). The CDR3 loop spans 19 amino acids. V gave up 2 bases and J gave up 2 bases, with 25 bases separating them. Germline CDR1 is MNHNS and CDR2 is SASEGT. DNA of the CDR3: TGTGCCAGCAGTGAAAACGATAAACACCGGGAAAGGGCCCCCTACGAGCAGTACTTC. This codes for CASSENDKHRERAPYEQYF.

This clone was found a few times. The J gene is TRBJ2-1, the V gene TRBV7-9, with 11 bases identical to TRBD2. The CDR3 is 17 amino acids. V shed 10 bases and J 1 base; nucleotides not matched to a gene: 12. CDR1 and CDR2 from the germline V gene are SEHNR and FQNEAQ (reference sequence). The CDR3 protein is CANPLAGGPESYNEQFF. Written as DNA, the CDR3 is TGTGCCAACCCGTTAGCGGGAGGGCCGGAGTCCTACAATGAGCAGTTCTTC.

This rearrangement joins TRBV7-3 to TRBJ1-2, with a weak D call TRBD1 (6 bases). V was clipped by 5 bases and J by 6 bases, with 16 bases between them. Per the germline V gene, CDR1 is SGHTA and CDR2 is FQGTGA. There are 14 residues in the CDR3. Here the CDR3 DNA reads TGTGCCAGCAGCCCAGGGGCTCCGTTGGATGGCTACACCTTC. It specifies CASSPGAPLDGYTF.

This sequence joins TRBV16 and TRBJ1-2; maybe TRBD1 (5 bases). This CDR3 contains 14 residues. Germline loops: CDR1 KGHSY, CDR2 FQNENV. V lost 4 bases to trimming and J lost 6 bases, with 15 bases between them. This CDR3 is CASSLIKGKDGYTF. The CDR3 DNA follows: TGTGCCAGCAGCCTCATTAAGGGGAAGGATGGCTACACCTTC.